Listed below are T cell receptor beta chains from one sample, sequenced in a study of cytomegalovirus exposure and HLA in healthy donors. The repertoire was sequenced with immunoSEQ multiplex PCR; TCRdb's copy has only in-frame clones and lacks some. The table shows tens of thousands of clones, with about 92% occurring only once. Sequenced input: PBMCs. All receptors derive from a man aged 18 to 35 in good health and CMV-seronegative. The CDR3 runs from the conserved cysteine through the conserved F or W. A D gene is named only where the DNA matches it firmly. Clone size appears in some rows only: once, few, many, or a class for an expanded clone.

v_gene,abundance,d_gene,j_gene,CDR3nt,CDR3aa
TRBV5-1,.,TRBD2,TRBJ2-2,TGCGCCAGCAGCGCGGGACTAGTTGGCGGGGAGCTGTTTTTT,CASSAGLVGGELFF
TRBV12-5,.,.,TRBJ1-5,TGTGCTAGTGGTTCTTCTTATAGCAATCAGTCCCAGCATTTT,CASGSSYSNQSQHF
TRBV11-3,.,TRBD2,TRBJ2-1,TGTGCCAGCAGCTTACGGGGGGGCGGAGAGCAGTTCTTC,CASSLRGGGEQFF
TRBV5-1,.,TRBD1,TRBJ1-2,TGCGCCAGCAGCTTGGTAGGGGGCAACTATGGCTACACCTTC,CASSLVGGNYGYTF
TRBV7-2,.,.,TRBJ2-7,TGTGCCAGCAGCTTAGAGGCGCGGCCCACCTACGAGCAGTACTTC,CASSLEARPTYEQYF
TRBV6-5,.,TRBD1,TRBJ1-2,TGTGCCAGCAGTTACGGGACAGGGGGAGTCTATGGCTACACCTTC,CASSYGTGGVYGYTF
TRBV10-2,once,TRBD1,TRBJ2-7,TGCGCCAGCAGTGAGAGAAGGACAGGGGGCGGGTTCGGGCAGTACTTC,CASSERRTGGGFGQYF
TRBV2,.,TRBD1,TRBJ2-1,TGTGCCAGCACCCCCGGGACAGGGGGTAATAGTGAGCAGTTCTTC,CASTPGTGGNSEQFF
TRBV4-3,.,.,TRBJ2-6,TGCGCCAGCAGCCAAGAAACCGGCTCTGGGGCCAACGTCCTGACTTTC,CASSQETGSGANVLTF
TRBV6-1,.,.,TRBJ1-5,TGTGCCAGCAGTCCACTTGCCCTTCAGGGCCAGCCCCAGCATTTT,CASSPLALQGQPQHF
TRBV7-6,.,TRBD1,TRBJ1-5,TGTGCCAGCAGCTTAGACAGGGGACAGCCCCAGCATTTT,CASSLDRGQPQHF
TRBV11-2,.,TRBD2,TRBJ2-5,TGTGCCAGCAGCCCCGGGACTAGCGGCGGGTGGCAAGAGACCCAGTACTTC,CASSPGTSGGWQETQYF
TRBV9,.,.,TRBJ2-5,TGTGCCAGCAGCGTAGGTTTAAGGGGTTCCCAAGAGACCCAGTACTTC,CASSVGLRGSQETQYF
TRBV2,.,TRBD1,TRBJ1-4,TGTGCCAGCAGCTTACAGGGGGCTAATGAAAAACTGTTTTTT,CASSLQGANEKLFF
TRBV18,once,TRBD1,TRBJ1-1,TGTGCCAGCTCACCACCGGTAGACAGGGGATACGCTTTCTTT,CASSPPVDRGYAFF
TRBV18,once,.,TRBJ1-5,TGTGCCAGCTCACCTACAGGGAAGAATCAGCCCCAGCATTTT,CASSPTGKNQPQHF
TRBV5-1,.,TRBD2,TRBJ2-1,TGCGCCAGCAGCTTGGGTAGCGGGAGCTTTTACAATGAGCAGTTCTTC,CASSLGSGSFYNEQFF
TRBV30,.,.,TRBJ2-3,TGTGCCTGGAGTCCCCGCGCTCCAGATACGCAGTATTTT,CAWSPRAPDTQYF
TRBV18,once,TRBD1,TRBJ1-1,TGTGCCAGCTCACCCTCGACAGGGGGGAAAACTGAAGCTTTCTTT,CASSPSTGGKTEAFF
TRBV5-6,.,.,TRBJ1-4,TGTGCCAGCAGCCTTCAGCCAGGGATCTTAGAAAAACTGTTTTTT,CASSLQPGILEKLFF
TRBV7-9,.,.,TRBJ2-7,TGTGCCAGCAGCCGCGGTCTTTCAGACGAGCAGTACTTC,CASSRGLSDEQYF
TRBV7-9,.,.,TRBJ2-1,TGTGCCAGCAGCTCCAGCTTGGGCCACAATGAGCAGTTCTTC,CASSSSLGHNEQFF
TRBV28,.,TRBD1,TRBJ1-2,TGTGCCAGCAGTGGGGACAGGCGGGGCTACACCTTC,CASSGDRRGYTF
TRBV6-5,.,.,TRBJ2-7,TGTGCCAGCAGTTACTCGGGGTCGCAGGGCTACGAGCAGTACTTC,CASSYSGSQGYEQYF
TRBV5-1,.,.,TRBJ2-1,TGCGCCAGCAGCTCGGGGGACTCGACATACAATGAGCAGTTCTTC,CASSSGDSTYNEQFF
TRBV7-2,.,.,TRBJ1-5,TGTGCCAGCAGCCACCGACGGGTCAATCAGCCCCAGCATTTT,CASSHRRVNQPQHF
TRBV5-1,.,TRBD1,TRBJ2-7,TGCGCCAGCAGATCGGCGGGCAGGGGGCGAACCAACGAGCAGTACTTC,CASRSAGRGRTNEQYF
TRBV7-8,.,TRBD1,TRBJ2-7,TGTGCCAGCACCAACTTGGGACAGGGCAGCTACGAGCAGTACTTC,CASTNLGQGSYEQYF
TRBV19,once,.,TRBJ1-1,TGTGCCAGTAGGATGTCACCGGGGGCTGAAGCTTTCTTT,CASRMSPGAEAFF